The rows below give T cell receptor beta chains drawn from one sample of a study of cytotoxic CD8 clonotypes in ibrutinib-treated CLL. The method was immunoSEQ multiplex PCR; TCRdb's version includes in-frame clones alone and lacks a portion of them. This sample carries approximately 42,000 clones, about 70% of them seen once, and the ten largest clones take about 14%. Sequences were derived from PBMCs, sampled after 12 months of ibrutinib treatment. These receptors were obtained from a human donor with chronic lymphocytic leukemia. Both conserved end residues are part of each CDR3. D genes are given only for firm matches. Clone sizes are given selectively: once, few, many, or a class where the clone is expanded.

>NA|TRBV10-1|TRBJ1-1|medium-sized
TGCGCCAGCAAGCAGGCCATGAACACTGAAGCTTTCTTT
CASKQAMNTEAFF
>TRBD1|TRBV7-2|TRBJ1-1|NA
TGTGCCAGCAGCGGGACGACAGGGACTGAAGCTTTCTTT
CASSGTTGTEAFF
>NA|TRBV9|TRBJ1-2|NA
TGTGCCAGCAGCGTAGATGACGGGCGCGCGCTCGTTCCAGGCTACACCTTC
CASSVDDGRALVPGYTF
>NA|TRBV5-4|TRBJ1-2|NA
TGTGCCAGCAGCTTGGACGCGAGGGGCTATGGCTACACCTTC
CASSLDARGYGYTF
>TRBD2|TRBV6-1|TRBJ2-5|NA
TGTGCCAGCAGTGAAGTGGCTAGCGGGAGGTATGAGACCCAGTACTTC
CASSEVASGRYETQYF
>NA|TRBV4-2|TRBJ2-2|few
TGTGCCAGCAGCCAAGATCGGGTGGGATCCGCGGTGGGTCCCGGGGAGCTGTTTTTT
CASSQDRVGSAVGPGELFF
>TRBD1|TRBV7-9|TRBJ2-7|few
TGTGCCAGCAGCTTGAACCGGGACAGGGGGCACTACGAGCAGTACTTC
CASSLNRDRGHYEQYF
>TRBD2|TRBV5-5|TRBJ2-1|NA
TGTGCCAGCAGGTCGGCAGCGGGAGTGGATGAGCAGTTCTTC
CASRSAAGVDEQFF
>NA|TRBV5-5|TRBJ2-5|NA
TGTGCCAGCAGCTTGGGTGGCAGGGGAGGGGAGACCCAGTACTTC
CASSLGGRGGETQYF
>TRBD1|TRBV7-2|TRBJ2-7|NA
TGTGCCAGCAGCTTAGGTACAGGGGCTCCCGGGCAGTACTTC
CASSLGTGAPGQYF
>TRBD2|TRBV10-2|TRBJ2-1|NA
TGCGCCAGCGATCGGACTAGCGGGTACAATGAGCAGTTCTTC
CASDRTSGYNEQFF
>NA|TRBV19|TRBJ1-2|NA
TGTGCCAGTAGGAACCTCGGGAAGGATGGCTACACCTTC
CASRNLGKDGYTF
>NA|TRBV12-5|TRBJ1-1|few
TGTGCTAGTGGTTTGGTATTGAACACTGAAGCTTTCTTT
CASGLVLNTEAFF
>NA|TRBV7-8|TRBJ2-1|NA
TGTGCCAGTAGGGTCGCCTCCCTCTCTGAGCAGTTCTTC
CASRVASLSEQFF
>NA|TRBV19|TRBJ2-7|NA
TGTGCCAGTAGTAAACAGGCTGACTACGAGCAGTACTTC
CASSKQADYEQYF
>NA|TRBV7-8|TRBJ2-3|NA
TGTGCCAGCAGCTTAGCAGGGCTAGCCTACACAGATACGCAGTATTTT
CASSLAGLAYTDTQYF
>TRBD2|TRBV5-1|TRBJ2-1|NA
TGCGCCAGCAGCTTGAAGTCTAGCGGGTTTAGCTCCTACAATGAGCAGTTCTTC
CASSLKSSGFSSYNEQFF
>TRBD2|TRBV6-5|TRBJ2-1|NA
TGTGCCAGCAGTGCGACTAGCGCCGACTACAATGAGCAGTTCTTC
CASSATSADYNEQFF
>TRBD1|TRBV28|TRBJ2-7|NA
TGTGCCAGCAGTTTATTGGGACAGGGAAAAACCTACGAGCAGTACTTC
CASSLLGQGKTYEQYF
>NA|TRBV28|TRBJ1-1|once
TGTGCCAGCAGTTCGGGACAACCGAACACTGAAGCTTTCTTT
CASSSGQPNTEAFF
>NA|TRBV19|TRBJ2-2|NA
TGTGCCAGTAGTACACGGGGTAGCTCCGGCGCCGGGGAGCTGTTTTTT
CASSTRGSSGAGELFF
>TRBD1|TRBV7-9|TRBJ2-1|NA
TGTGCCAGCAGCTTAGTACTTCAGGGGACAGGGGCCGTAAAGCAGTTCTTC
CASSLVLQGTGAVKQFF
>NA|TRBV7-9|TRBJ2-3|NA
TGTGCCAGCAGCTTAGAGGCAGGGACAGATACGCAGTATTTT
CASSLEAGTDTQYF
>TRBD2|TRBV19|TRBJ2-7|NA
TGTGCCAGTAGTTCAAGACTAGCGGGAGAGTCCTACGAGCAGTACTTC
CASSSRLAGESYEQYF
>NA|TRBV10-3|TRBJ2-5|NA
TGTGCCACCTCAGGGGGGGAAGAGACCCAGTACTTC
CATSGGEETQYF
>NA|TRBV11-2|TRBJ2-7|NA
TGTGCCAGCAGCTCTAGTCCCACGAGCTACGAGCAGTACTTC
CASSSSPTSYEQYF
>TRBD1|TRBV10-3|TRBJ1-2|NA
TGTGCCATCAGCGATGGGACAGCTTCTAACTATGGCTACACCTTC
CAISDGTASNYGYTF
>TRBD2|TRBV30|TRBJ2-1|NA
TGTGCCTGGGGGATAGCGGGAGCCAGGAATGAGCAGTTCTTC
CAWGIAGARNEQFF
>TRBD2|TRBV9|TRBJ2-2|NA
TGTGCCAGCAGCGTATATCCTAGCGGGAGAGGGGGAACCGGGGAGCTGTTTTTT
CASSVYPSGRGGTGELFF
>NA|TRBV7-2|TRBJ2-1|NA
TGTGCCAGCAGCCCCTGGGGGGGCTCCCACAATGAGCAGTTCTTC
CASSPWGGSHNEQFF